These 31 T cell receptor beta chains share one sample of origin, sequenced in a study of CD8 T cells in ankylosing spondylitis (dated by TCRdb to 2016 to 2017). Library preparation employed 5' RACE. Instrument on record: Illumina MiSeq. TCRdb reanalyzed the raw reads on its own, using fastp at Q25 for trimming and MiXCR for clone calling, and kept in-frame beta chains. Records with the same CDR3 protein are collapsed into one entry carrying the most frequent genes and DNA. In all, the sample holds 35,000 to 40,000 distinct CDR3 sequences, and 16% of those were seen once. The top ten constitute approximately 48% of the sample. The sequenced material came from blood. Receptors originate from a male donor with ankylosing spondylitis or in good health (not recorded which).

The CDR3 here is CASTNRDRGMRETQYF. The CDR3, as DNA: TGTGCCAGCACAAATAGGGACAGGGGAATGCGAGAGACCCAGTACTTC. This rearrangement joins TRBV28 to TRBJ2-5; 10 bases map to TRBD1. The junction had 12 bases not matched to a gene; V was cut back by 7 bases and J by 4 bases. From germline, CDR1 is MDHEN and CDR2 SYDVKM. This CDR3 is 16 amino acids long.

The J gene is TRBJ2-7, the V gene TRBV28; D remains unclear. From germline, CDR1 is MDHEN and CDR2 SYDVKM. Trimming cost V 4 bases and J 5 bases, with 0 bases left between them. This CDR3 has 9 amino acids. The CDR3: CASSYEQYV. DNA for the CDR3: TGTGCCAGCAGTTACGAGCAGTACGTC.

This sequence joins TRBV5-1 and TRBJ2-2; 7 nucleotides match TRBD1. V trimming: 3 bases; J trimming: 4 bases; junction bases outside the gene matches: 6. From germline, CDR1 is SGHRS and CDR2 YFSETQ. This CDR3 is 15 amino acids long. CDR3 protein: CASSWTQGFTGELFF. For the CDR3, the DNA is TGCGCCAGCAGCTGGACACAGGGGTTCACCGGGGAGCTGTTTTTT.

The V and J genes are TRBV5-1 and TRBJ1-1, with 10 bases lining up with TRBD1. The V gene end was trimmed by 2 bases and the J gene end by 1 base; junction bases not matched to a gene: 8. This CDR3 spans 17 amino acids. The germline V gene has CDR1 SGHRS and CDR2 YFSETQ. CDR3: CASSFPDRGSSNTEAFF. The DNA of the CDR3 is TGCGCCAGCAGCTTCCCGGACAGGGGGTCATCGAACACTGAAGCTTTCTTT. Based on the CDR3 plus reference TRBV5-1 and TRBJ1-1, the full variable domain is KAGVTQTPRYLIKTRGQQVTLSCSPISGHRSVSWYQQTPGQGLQFLFEYFSETQRNKGNFPGRFSGRQFSNSRSEMNVSTLELGDSALYLCASSFPDRGSSNTEAFFGQGTRLTVV.

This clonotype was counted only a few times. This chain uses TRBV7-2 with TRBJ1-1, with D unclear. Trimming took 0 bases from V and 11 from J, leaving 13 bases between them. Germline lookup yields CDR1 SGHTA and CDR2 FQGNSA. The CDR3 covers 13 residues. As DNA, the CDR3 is TGTGCCAGCAGCTTAGCTTCTGTAGGTCCGGCTTTCTTT. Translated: CASSLASVGPAFF.

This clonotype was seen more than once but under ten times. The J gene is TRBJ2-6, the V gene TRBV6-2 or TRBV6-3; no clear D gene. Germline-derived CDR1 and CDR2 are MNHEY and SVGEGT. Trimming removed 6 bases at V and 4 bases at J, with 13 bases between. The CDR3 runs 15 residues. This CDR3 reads CASRSPGYGANVLTF. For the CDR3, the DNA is TGTGCCAGCAGATCGCCAGGTTACGGGGCCAACGTCCTGACTTTC.

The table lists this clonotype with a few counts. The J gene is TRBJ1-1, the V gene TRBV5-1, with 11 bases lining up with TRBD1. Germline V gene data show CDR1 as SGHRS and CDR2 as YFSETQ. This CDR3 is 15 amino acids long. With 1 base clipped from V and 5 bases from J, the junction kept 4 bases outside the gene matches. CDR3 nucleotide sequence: TGCGCCAGCAGCTTGTCCGGACAGGGGGCGACTGAAGCTTTCTTT. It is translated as CASSLSGQGATEAFF.

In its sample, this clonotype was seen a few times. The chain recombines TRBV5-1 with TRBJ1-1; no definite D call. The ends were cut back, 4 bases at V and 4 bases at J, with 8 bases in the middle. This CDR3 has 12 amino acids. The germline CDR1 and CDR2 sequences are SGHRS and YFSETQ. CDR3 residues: CASSPGSTEAFF. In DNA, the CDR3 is TGCGCCAGCAGCCCGGGATCCACTGAAGCTTTCTTT.

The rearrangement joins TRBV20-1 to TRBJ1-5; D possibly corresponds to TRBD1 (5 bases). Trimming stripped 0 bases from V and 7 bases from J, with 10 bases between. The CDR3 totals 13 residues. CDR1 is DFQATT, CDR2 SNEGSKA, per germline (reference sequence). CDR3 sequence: CSARDRRDQPQHF. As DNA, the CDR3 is TGCAGTGCTAGAGATCGCAGGGACCAGCCCCAGCATTTT.

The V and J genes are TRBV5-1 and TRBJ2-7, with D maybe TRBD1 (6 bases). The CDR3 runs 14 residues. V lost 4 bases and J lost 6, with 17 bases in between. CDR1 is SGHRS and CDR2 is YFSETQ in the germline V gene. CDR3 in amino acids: CASSIIQGTFEQYF. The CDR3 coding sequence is TGCGCCAGCAGCATTATACAGGGTACATTCGAGCAGTACTTC. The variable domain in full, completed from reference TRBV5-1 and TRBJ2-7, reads KAGVTQTPRYLIKTRGQQVTLSCSPISGHRSVSWYQQTPGQGLQFLFEYFSETQRNKGNFPGRFSGRQFSNSRSEMNVSTLELGDSALYLCASSIIQGTFEQYFGPGTRLTVT.

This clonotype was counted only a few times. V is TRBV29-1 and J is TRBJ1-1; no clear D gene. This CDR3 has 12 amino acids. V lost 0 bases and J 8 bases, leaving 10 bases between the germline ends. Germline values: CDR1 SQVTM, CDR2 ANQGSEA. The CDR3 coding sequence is TGCAGCGTTGAAGATCTGGGCAGGGAAGCTTTCTTT. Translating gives CSVEDLGREAFF.

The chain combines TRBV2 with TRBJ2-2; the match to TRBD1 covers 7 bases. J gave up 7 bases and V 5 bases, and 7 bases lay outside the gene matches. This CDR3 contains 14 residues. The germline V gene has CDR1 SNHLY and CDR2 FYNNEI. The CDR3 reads CASSSEGAHGELFF. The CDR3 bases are TGTGCCAGCAGTTCCGAGGGGGCGCACGGGGAGCTGTTTTTT.

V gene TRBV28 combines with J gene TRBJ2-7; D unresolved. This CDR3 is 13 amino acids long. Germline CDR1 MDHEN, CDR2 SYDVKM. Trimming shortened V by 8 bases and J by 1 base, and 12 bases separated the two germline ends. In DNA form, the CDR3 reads TGTGCCAGCTCCCTCGATACTTCCTACGAGCAGTACGTC. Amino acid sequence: CASSLDTSYEQYV.

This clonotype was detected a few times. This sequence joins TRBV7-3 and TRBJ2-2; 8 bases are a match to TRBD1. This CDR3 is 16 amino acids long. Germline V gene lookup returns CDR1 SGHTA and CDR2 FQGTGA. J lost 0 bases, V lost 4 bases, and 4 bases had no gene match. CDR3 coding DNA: TGTGCCAGCAGCTCCAGGACAGGGACGAACACCGGGGAGCTGTTTTTT. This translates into CASSSRTGTNTGELFF.

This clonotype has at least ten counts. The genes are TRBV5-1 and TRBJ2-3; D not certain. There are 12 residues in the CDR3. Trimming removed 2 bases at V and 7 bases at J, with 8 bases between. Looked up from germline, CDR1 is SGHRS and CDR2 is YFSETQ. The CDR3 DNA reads TGCGCCAGCAGCTTCGACTCCTATACGCAGTATTTT. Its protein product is CASSFDSYTQYF. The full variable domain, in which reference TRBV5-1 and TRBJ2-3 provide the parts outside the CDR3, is KAGVTQTPRYLIKTRGQQVTLSCSPISGHRSVSWYQQTPGQGLQFLFEYFSETQRNKGNFPGRFSGRQFSNSRSEMNVSTLELGDSALYLCASSFDSYTQYFGPGTRLTVL.

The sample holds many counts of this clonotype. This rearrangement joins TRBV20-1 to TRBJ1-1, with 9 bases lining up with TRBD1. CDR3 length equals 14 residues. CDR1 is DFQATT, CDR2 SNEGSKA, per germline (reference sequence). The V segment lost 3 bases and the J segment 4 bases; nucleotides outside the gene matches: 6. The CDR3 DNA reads TGCAGTGCTAGGGACAGGGGCCGGAGCACTGAAGCTTTCTTT. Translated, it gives CSARDRGRSTEAFF.

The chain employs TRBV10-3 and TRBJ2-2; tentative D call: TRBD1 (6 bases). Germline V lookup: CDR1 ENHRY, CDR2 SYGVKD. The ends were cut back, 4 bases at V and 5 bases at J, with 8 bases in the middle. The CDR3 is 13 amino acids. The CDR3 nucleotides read TGTGCCATCAGTGGAGGGGGAACCGGGGAGCTGTTTTTT. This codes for CAISGGGTGELFF.

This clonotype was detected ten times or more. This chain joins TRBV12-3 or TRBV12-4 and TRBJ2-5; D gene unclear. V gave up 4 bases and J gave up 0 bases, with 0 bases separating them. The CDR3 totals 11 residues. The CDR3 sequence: CASSYQETQYF. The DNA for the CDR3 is TGTGCCAGCAGTTACCAAGAGACCCAGTACTTC.

The CDR3: CASSTRQGSDYGYTF. The CDR3 DNA reads as TGTGCCAGCAGCACCAGACAGGGGTCGGACTATGGCTACACCTTC. The genes are TRBV9 and TRBJ1-2, with 8 nucleotides matching TRBD1. Per germline, CDR1 SGDLS and CDR2 YYNGEE. J gave up 3 bases and V 4 bases, and 8 bases lay outside the gene matches. The CDR3 sequence is 15 residues long.

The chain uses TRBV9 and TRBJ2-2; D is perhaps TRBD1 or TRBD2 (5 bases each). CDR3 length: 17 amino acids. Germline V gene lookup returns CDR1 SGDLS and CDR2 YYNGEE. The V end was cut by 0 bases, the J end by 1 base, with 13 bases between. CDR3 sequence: CASSVGKGPGNTGELFF. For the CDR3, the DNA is TGTGCCAGCAGCGTAGGGAAGGGACCTGGGAACACCGGGGAGCTGTTTTTT.

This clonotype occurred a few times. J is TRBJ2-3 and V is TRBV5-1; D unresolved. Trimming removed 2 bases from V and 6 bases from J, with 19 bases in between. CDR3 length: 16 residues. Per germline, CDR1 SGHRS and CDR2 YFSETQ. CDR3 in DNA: TGCGCCAGCAGCTTTCCCCGCGGTTCTGCCGGTGATACGCAGTATTTT. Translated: CASSFPRGSAGDTQYF.

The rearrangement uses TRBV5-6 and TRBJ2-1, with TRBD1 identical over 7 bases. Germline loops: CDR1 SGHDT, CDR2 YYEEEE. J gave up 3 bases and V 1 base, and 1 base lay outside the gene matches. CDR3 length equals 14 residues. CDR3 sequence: CASSLRQGYNEQFF. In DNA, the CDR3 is TGTGCCAGCAGCTTGAGACAGGGCTACAATGAGCAGTTCTTC.

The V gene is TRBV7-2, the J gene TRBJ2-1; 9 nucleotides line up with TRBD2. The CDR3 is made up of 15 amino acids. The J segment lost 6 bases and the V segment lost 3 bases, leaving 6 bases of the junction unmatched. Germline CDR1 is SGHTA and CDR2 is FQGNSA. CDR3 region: CASSFRTSELNEQFF. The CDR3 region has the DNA TGTGCCAGCAGCTTCAGGACTAGCGAACTCAATGAGCAGTTCTTC.

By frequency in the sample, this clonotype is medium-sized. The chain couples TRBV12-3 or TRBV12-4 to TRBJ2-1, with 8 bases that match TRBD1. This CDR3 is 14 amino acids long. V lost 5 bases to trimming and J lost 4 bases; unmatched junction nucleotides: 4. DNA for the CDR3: TGTGCCAGCAGTCTCGGGACAGGTTACAATGAGCAGTTCTTC. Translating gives CASSLGTGYNEQFF.

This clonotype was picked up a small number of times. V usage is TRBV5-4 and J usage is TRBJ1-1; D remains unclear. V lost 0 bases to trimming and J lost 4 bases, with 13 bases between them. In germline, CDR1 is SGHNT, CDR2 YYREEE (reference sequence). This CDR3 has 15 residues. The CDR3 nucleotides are TGTGCCAGCAGCTTGGCCTTATCAGGAGGCACTGAAGCTTTCTTT. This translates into CASSLALSGGTEAFF.

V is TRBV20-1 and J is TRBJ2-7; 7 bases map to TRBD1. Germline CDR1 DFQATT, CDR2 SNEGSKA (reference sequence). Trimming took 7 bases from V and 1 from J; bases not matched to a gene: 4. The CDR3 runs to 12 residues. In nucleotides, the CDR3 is TGCAGTGTTTCGGGACAGTCCTACGAGCAGTACTTC. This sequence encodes CSVSGQSYEQYF.

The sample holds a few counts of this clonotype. The CDR3 DNA reads as TGTGCCAGCAGGAGAGCGGGGCGCTCCTACAATGAGCAGTTCTTC. It encodes CASRRAGRSYNEQFF. The J gene is TRBJ2-1, the V gene TRBV4-2; 7 bases fit TRBD2. CDR1 is LGHNA, CDR2 YNFKEQ, per germline. The CDR3 extends over 15 amino acids. The V segment lost 6 bases and the J segment 0 bases; nucleotides outside the gene matches: 5.

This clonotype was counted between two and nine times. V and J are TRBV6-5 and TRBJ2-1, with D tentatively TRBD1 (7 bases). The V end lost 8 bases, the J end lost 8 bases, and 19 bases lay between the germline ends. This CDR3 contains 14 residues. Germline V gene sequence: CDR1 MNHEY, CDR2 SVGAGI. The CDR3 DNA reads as TGTGCCAGCCAAGTATCAGGGGGGAAATATGAGCAGTTCTTC. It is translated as CASQVSGGKYEQFF.

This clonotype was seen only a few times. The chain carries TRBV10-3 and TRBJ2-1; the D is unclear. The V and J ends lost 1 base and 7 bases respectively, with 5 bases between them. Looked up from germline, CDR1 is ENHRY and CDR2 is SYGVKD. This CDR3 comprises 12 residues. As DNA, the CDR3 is TGTGCCATCAGTGAGTTAGTTAATGAGCAGTTCTTC. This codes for CAISELVNEQFF.

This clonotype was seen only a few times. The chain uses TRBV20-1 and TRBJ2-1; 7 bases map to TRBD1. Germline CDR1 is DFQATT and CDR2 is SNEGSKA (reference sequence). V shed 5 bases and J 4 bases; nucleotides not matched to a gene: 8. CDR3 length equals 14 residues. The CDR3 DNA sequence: TGCAGTGCTGAAACAGGGGACCAATACAATGAGCAGTTCTTC. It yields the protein CSAETGDQYNEQFF.

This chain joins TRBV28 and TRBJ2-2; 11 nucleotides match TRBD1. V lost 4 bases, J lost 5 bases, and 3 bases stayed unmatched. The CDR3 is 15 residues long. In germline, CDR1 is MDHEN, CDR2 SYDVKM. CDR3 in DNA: TGTGCCAGCAGTTCGGGACAGGGGGAAACCGGGGAGCTGTTTTTT. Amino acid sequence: CASSSGQGETGELFF.